The 3 T cell receptor beta chains below come from one sample, sequenced in a study of regulatory T cells in long-lasting Graves disease. Researchers made TCR beta libraries by using iRepertoire HTBI primers and running Arm-PCR on CDR3 regions. TCRdb independently ran MiXCR on the multiplex PCR reads; one entry per CDR3 protein. The sample lists hundreds of thousands of distinct CDR3 sequences, about 30% occurring once. Described time point: persistent/refractory GD, antithyroid drugs over 5 years with positive TRAb. Extracted RNA from PBMCs served as the source of the TCR library. Here the sequenced sample was peripheral blood mononuclear cells (PBMCs), taken when the disease was refractory, from a patient treated with antithyroid drugs. The source of these receptors is a female donor with Graves disease.

The V gene is TRBV18, the J gene TRBJ2-5; D remains unclear. V was cut by 5 bases and J by 1 base, with 5 bases left in between. The CDR3 has 12 residues. Germline V gene data show CDR1 as KGHSH and CDR2 as LQKENI. CDR3 protein: CASSSTQETQYF. In DNA form, the CDR3 reads TGTGCCAGCTCATCAACCCAAGAGACCCAGTACTTC.

V and J are TRBV28 and TRBJ2-7; D perhaps matches TRBD1 (6 bases). V lost 5 bases to trimming and J lost 1 base, with 12 bases between them. Germline V gene sequence: CDR1 MDHEN, CDR2 SYDVKM. CDR3 length: 14 residues. This CDR3 reads CASSPHRVSYEQYF. The CDR3 DNA follows: TGTGCCAGCAGTCCTCACAGGGTTTCCTACGAGCAGTACTTC.

This clonotype was seen repeatedly, ten times or more. The chain recombines TRBV2 with TRBJ2-7, with a possible D match to TRBD1 (5 bases). The CDR3 extends over 16 amino acids. Germline V lookup: CDR1 SNHLY, CDR2 FYNNEI. The germline V and J ends were trimmed by 1 base and 1 base, with 14 bases remaining between them. The CDR3 DNA follows: TGTGCCAGCAGTGAAGGCCACCCAAGGGGTTCCTACGAGCAGTACTTC. Its protein is CASSEGHPRGSYEQYF.